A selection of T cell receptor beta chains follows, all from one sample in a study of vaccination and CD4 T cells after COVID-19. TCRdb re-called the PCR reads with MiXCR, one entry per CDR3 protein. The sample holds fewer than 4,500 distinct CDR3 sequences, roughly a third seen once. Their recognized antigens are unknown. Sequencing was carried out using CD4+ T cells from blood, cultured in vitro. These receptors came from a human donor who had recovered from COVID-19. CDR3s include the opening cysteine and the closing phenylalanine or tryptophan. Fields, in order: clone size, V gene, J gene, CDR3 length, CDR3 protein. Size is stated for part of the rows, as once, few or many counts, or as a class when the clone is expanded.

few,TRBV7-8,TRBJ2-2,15,CASSLGPISPGELFF
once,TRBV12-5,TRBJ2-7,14,CASGLAQRGSEQYF
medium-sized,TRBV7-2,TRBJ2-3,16,CASSSPIVPSTDTQYF
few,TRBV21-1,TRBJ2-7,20,CASSSSQRGRKGGLSYEQYF
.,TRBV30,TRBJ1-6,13,CAWTGHYNSPLHF
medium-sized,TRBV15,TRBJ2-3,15,CATSPGEGAWNVQYF
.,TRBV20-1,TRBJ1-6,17,CSASVPGASSYNSPLHF
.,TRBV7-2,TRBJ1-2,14,CASSLGVGGGGYTF
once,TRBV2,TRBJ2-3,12,CASTKGVRSQYF
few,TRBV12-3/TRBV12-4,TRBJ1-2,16,CASSSLLQGGYYGYTF
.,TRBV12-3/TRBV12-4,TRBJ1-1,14,CASSHLLQGLKAFF
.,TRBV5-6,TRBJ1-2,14,CASSPGQLPYGYTF
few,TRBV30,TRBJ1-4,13,CAWDPGQEEKLFF
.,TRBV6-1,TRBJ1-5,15,CASRTGTGDNQPQHF
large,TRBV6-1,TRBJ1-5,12,CASSEPPTGNHF
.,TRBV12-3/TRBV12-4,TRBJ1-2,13,CASSFLQGSGYTF
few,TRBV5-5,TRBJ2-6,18,CASSLAPTGAGGANVLTF
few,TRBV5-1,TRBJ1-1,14,CASSLAAGGTEAFF
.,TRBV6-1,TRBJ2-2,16,CASSSPGGANTRELFF
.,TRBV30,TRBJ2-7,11,CVGGSSYEQYF
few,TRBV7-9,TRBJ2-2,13,CASSLRGTGELFF
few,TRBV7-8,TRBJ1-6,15,CASSFDPGAGSPLHF
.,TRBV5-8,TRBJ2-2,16,CASSYGLQGYAGELFF